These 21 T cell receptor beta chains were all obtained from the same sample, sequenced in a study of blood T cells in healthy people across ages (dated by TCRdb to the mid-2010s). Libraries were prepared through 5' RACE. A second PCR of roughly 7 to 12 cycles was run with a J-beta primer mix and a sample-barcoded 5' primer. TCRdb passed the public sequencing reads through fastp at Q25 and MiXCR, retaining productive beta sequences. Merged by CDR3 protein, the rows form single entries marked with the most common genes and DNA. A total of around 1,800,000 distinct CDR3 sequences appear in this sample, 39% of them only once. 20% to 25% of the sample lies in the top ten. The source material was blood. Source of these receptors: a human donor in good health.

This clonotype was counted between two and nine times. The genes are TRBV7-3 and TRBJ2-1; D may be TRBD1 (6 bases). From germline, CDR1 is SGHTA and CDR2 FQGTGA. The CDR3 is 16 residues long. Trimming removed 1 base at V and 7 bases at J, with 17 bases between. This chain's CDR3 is CASSLKVGALENEQFF. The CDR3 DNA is TGTGCCAGCAGCTTAAAGGTGGGGGCCCTAGAAAATGAGCAGTTCTTC. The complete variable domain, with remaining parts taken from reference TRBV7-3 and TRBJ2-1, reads GAGVSQTPSNKVTEKGKYVELRCDPISGHTALYWYRQSLGQGPEFLIYFQGTGAADDSGLPNDRFFAVRPEGSVSTLKIQRTERGDSAVYLCASSLKVGALENEQFFGPGTRLTVL.

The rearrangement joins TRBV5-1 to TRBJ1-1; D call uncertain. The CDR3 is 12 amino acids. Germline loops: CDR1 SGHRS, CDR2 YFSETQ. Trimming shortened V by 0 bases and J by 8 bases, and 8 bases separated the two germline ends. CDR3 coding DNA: TGCGCCAGCAGCTTGGGTGAGGGAGAAGCTTTCTTT. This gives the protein CASSLGEGEAFF.

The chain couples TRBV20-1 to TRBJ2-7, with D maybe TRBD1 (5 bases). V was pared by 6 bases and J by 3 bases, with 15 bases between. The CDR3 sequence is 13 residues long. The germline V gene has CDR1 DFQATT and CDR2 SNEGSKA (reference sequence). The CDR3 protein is CSASDSALYEQYF. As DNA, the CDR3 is TGCAGTGCGTCTGACAGTGCCCTCTACGAGCAGTACTTC.

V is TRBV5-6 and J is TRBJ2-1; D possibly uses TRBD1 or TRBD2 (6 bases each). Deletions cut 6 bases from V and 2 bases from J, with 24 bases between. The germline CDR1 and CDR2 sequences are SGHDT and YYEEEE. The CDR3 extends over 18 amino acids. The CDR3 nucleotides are TGTGCCAGCACCCTGAGGTCTGGGGGGCGGTTAGCCTACAATGAGCAGTTCTTC. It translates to CASTLRSGGRLAYNEQFF.

The CDR3 loop is CASSVGPTTGTYEQYF. In DNA form, the CDR3 reads TGTGCCAGCAGCGTCGGACCAACGACAGGAACCTACGAGCAGTACTTC. The chain couples TRBV9 to TRBJ2-7, with a possible D match to TRBD1 (6 bases). CDR1 is SGDLS, CDR2 YYNGEE, per germline. Between the trimmed V and J ends, which lost 2 bases and 2 bases, there was a span of 17 bases. The CDR3 extends over 16 amino acids.

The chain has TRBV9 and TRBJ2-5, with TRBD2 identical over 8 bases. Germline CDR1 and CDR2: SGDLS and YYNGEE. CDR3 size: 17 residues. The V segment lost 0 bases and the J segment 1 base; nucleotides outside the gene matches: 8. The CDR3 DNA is TGTGCCAGCAGCGTAGGAGGGGCTAGCGGGTTCCAAGAGACCCAGTACTTC. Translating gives CASSVGGASGFQETQYF.

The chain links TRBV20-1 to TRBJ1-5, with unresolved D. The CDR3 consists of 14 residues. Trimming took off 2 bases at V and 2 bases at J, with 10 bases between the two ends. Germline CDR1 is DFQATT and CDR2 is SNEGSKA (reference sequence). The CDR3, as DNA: TGCAGTGCTAGAAGTCCCTTGCGCAATCAGCCCCAGCATTTT. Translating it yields CSARSPLRNQPQHF.

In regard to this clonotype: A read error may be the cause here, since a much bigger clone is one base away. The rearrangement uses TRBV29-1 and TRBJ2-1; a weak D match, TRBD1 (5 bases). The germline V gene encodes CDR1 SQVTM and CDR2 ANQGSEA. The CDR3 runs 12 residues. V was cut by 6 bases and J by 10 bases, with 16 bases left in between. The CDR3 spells CSVKDSNYEQFF. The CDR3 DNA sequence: TGCAGCGTCAAAGACAGCAATTACGAGCAGTTCTTC.

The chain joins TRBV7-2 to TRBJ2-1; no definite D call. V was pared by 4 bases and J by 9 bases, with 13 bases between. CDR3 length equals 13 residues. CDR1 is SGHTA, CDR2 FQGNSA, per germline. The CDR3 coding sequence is TGTGCCAGCAGCTCGGACCTGCGAGGTGAGCAGTTCTTC. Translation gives CASSSDLRGEQFF.

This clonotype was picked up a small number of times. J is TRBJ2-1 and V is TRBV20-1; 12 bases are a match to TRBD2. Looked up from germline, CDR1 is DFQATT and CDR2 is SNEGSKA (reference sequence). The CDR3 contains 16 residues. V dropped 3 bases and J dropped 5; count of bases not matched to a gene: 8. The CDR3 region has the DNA TGCAGTGCTAGTCGGCTAGCGGGGGGGCCGCACAATGAGCAGTTCTTC. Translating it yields CSASRLAGGPHNEQFF.

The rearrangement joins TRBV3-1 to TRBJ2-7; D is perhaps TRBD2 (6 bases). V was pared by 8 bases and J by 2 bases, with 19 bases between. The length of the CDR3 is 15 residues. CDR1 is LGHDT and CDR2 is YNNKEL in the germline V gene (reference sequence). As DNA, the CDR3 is TGTGCCAGCGGTAGTACCGGGACTCCAGCCTACGAGCAGTACTTC. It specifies CASGSTGTPAYEQYF.

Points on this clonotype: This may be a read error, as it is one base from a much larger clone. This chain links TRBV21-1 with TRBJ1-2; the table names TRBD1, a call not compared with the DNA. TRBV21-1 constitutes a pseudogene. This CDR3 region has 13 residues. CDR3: CASSTTDRYGYTF. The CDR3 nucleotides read TGTGCCAGCAGCACGACAGACCGCTATGGCTACACCTTC.

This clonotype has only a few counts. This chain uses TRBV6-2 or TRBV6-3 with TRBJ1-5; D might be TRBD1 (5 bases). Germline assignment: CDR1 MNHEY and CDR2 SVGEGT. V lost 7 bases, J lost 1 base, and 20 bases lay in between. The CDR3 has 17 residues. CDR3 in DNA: TGTGCCAGCACTAAGGAGCAGGGACGCGTAAGCAATCAGCCCCAGCATTTT. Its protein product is CASTKEQGRVSNQPQHF.

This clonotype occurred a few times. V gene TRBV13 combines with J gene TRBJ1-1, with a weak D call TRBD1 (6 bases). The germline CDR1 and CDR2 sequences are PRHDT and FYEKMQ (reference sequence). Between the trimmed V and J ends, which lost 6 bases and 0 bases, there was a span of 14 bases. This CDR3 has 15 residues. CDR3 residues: CASRTLQGMNTEAFF. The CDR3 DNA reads TGTGCCAGCAGGACCCTGCAGGGGATGAACACTGAAGCTTTCTTT.

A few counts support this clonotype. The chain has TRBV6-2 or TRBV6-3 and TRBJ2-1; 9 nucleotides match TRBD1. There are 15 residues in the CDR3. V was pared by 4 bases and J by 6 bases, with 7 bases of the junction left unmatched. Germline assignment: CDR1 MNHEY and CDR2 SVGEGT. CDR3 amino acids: CASSSPGQGTNEQFF. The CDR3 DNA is TGTGCCAGCAGTTCGCCGGGACAGGGTACCAATGAGCAGTTCTTC.

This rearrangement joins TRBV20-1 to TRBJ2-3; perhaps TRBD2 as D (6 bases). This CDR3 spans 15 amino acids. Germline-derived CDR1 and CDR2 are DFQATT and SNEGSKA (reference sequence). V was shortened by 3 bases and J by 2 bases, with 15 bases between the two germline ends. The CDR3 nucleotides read TGCAGTGCTAGTCCTAGCGAAGGGAACACAGATACGCAGTATTTT. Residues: CSASPSEGNTDTQYF.

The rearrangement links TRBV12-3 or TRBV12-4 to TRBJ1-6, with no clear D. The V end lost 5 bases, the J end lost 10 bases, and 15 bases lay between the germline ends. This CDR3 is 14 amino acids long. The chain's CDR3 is CASSDSGGSSPLHF. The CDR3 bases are TGTGCCAGCAGTGATTCTGGCGGCTCATCACCCCTCCACTTT.

CDR3 nucleotides: TGTGCCAGCAGCCCCGGTAGGGGACAACCCTGGGAGCAGTACTTC. This gives the protein CASSPGRGQPWEQYF. V is TRBV9 and J is TRBJ2-5, with D maybe TRBD1 (6 bases). V was trimmed by 4 bases and J by 11 bases, leaving 24 bases between them. CDR1 and CDR2 (germline): SGDLS, YYNGEE. The CDR3 is 15 amino acids.

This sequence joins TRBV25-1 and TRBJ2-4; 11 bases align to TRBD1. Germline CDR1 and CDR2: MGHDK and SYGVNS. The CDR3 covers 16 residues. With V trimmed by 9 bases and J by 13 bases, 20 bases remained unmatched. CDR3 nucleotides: TGTGCCAGTAGAGACACCGGGACAGGGGGAACGTACGGGCAGTACTTC. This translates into CASRDTGTGGTYGQYF.

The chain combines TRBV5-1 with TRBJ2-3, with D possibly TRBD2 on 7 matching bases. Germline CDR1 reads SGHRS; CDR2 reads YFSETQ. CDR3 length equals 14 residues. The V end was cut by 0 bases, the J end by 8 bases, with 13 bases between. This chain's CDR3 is CASSLVGGPLTQYF. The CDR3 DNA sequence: TGCGCCAGCAGCTTGGTCGGGGGGCCTCTTACGCAGTATTTT.

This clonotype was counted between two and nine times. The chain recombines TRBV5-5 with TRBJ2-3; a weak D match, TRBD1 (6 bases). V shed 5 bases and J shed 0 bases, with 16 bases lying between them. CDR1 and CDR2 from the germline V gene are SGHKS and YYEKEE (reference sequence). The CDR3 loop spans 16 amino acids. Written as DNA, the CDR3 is TGTGCCAGCAGTTTCTCCGGGACACCGAGCACAGATACGCAGTATTTT. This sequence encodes CASSFSGTPSTDTQYF.